This TCR beta chain was found in a study of cytomegalovirus exposure and HLA in healthy donors. A note on this clone: Its antigen is unidentified. The junction departs from the called germline gene at one end, perhaps through a read error.

With 60 Vbeta and 13 Jbeta primers, the PCR was carried out. The protocol was immunoSEQ multiplex PCR, while the TCRdb copy is restricted to in-frame clones and leaves out a portion. Of around 170,000 clones listed, approximately 84% are singletons. Nominally healthy donors were sampled, though unrecorded immune exposures were likely. Study results and limitations: Relative to the roughly 690-donor mean, N-insertions were reportedly fewer in an Asian-associated ancestry cluster in a later analysis. Association of a missense DCLRE1C variant with TCR beta V- and J-gene trimming was reported in a later analysis.

Germline-derived CDR1 and CDR2 are MNHNS and SASEGT. The CDR3 is made up of 11 amino acids. This sequence joins TRBV6-1 and TRBJ2-6, with 7 bases that match TRBD1. Sequencing was performed on PBMCs. The TCR was taken from a woman aged 45-60 years in good health and CMV-seropositive. CDR3 protein: CASSEWGQTSF. CDR3 bases: TGTGCCAGCAGTGAATGGGGACAGACATCATTC.